The clone carrying this TCR beta chain was counted a few times. There are 10 residues in the CDR3. V was cut by 6 bases and J by 10 bases, with 7 bases left in between. Germline assignment: CDR1 KGHSH and CDR2 LQKENI. This record comes from a study of blood T cell repertoires in COVID-19. Study-level background: Both acute and convalescent COVID-19 samples were obtained from the United States, Italy and Spain.

The protocol was immunoSEQ multiplex PCR, while the TCRdb copy is restricted to in-frame clones and leaves out a portion. The sample has roughly 220,000 clones; roughly 76% are singletons. This TCR was recovered from a woman older than 75 with COVID-19, enrolled during active disease. The chain has TRBV18 and TRBJ1-5; D is unclear. The material sequenced was peripheral blood. The CDR3 reads CASSPRPQHF. Written as DNA, the CDR3 is TGTGCCAGCTCGCCCAGACCCCAGCATTTT.